These 13 T cell receptor beta chains were all obtained from the same sample, sequenced in a study of blood T cells in healthy people across ages. Then a second PCR, running roughly 6 to 11 cycles, was carried out with a sample-barcoded 5' primer and a J-beta primer mix. Each CDR3 protein gets one entry after TCRdb re-called the 5' RACE reads with MiXCR. This table has 800,000 to 950,000 distinct CDR3 sequences, 30% to 45% appearing once. Sequenced material: blood. The origin of the receptors is a man younger than 35 in good health.

The chain couples TRBV6-2 or TRBV6-3 to TRBJ2-1, with 7 bases identical to TRBD1. The J call may be mistaken, given a closer DNA end match to TRBJ2-7. Germline V CDR1 and CDR2: MNHEY, SVGEGT. The CDR3 loop spans 16 amino acids. The CDR3 here is CASTQTGEQSYNEQYF. The CDR3 DNA reads TGTGCCAGCACCCAAACAGGGGAGCAGTCCTACAATGAGCAGTACTTC.

This clonotype has a handful of counts. The rearrangement joins TRBV29-1 to TRBJ1-6; tentative D call: TRBD1 (5 bases). The germline V gene encodes CDR1 SQVTM and CDR2 ANQGSEA. The CDR3 spans 13 residues. V was trimmed by 6 bases and J by 7 bases, leaving 13 bases between them. CDR3: CSVRDVENSPLHF. CDR3 coding DNA: TGCAGCGTGAGGGACGTAGAGAATTCACCCCTCCACTTT.

The chain recombines TRBV14 with TRBJ2-3, with TRBD1 as a possible D gene (6 bases). CDR3 length: 14 residues. Germline V gene sequence: CDR1 SGHDN, CDR2 FVKESK. The V gene lost 0 bases and the J gene lost 5 bases, with 9 bases spanning the gap. The CDR3 loop is CASSQETGLDTQYF. The CDR3 DNA sequence: TGTGCCAGCAGCCAAGAAACAGGGCTAGATACGCAGTATTTT.

A note on this clonotype: The junction differs from germline at one of its ends, possibly a read error. The genes are TRBV20-1 and TRBJ2-7, with D possibly TRBD1 on 5 matching bases. The tail of the sequence fits TRBJ2-5 better, so the J call may be wrong. CDR3 length: 13 residues. CDR1 is DFQATT, CDR2 SNEGSKA, per germline (reference sequence). CDR3 DNA sequence: TGCAGTGCGGTTCGACAGAACCAAAAGACCCAGTACTTC. Residues: CSAVRQNQKTQYF.

This clonotype occurred a few times. The rearrangement joins TRBV12-3 or TRBV12-4 to TRBJ1-1; D is uncertain. V gave up 5 bases and J gave up 11 bases, with 12 bases separating them. CDR3 length: 11 amino acids. CDR3 nucleotides: TGTGCCAGCAGTACAACCAGCCTGGCTTTCTTT. It codes for CASSTTSLAFF.

The J gene is TRBJ1-6, the V gene TRBV27; D is perhaps TRBD1 (6 bases). The CDR3 has 13 amino acids. Per germline, CDR1 MNHEY and CDR2 SMNVEV (reference sequence). V lost 3 bases to trimming and J lost 10 bases, with 10 bases between them. This CDR3 is CASSFNRDSPLHF. In nucleotides, the CDR3 is TGTGCCAGCAGTTTTAACAGGGACTCACCCCTCCACTTT.

This clonotype was found a few times. The chain uses TRBV4-1 and TRBJ1-1; tentative D call: TRBD1 (5 bases). The germline CDR1 and CDR2 sequences are MGHRA and YSYEKL. V was clipped by 3 bases and J by 1 base, with 12 bases between them. The CDR3 loop spans 15 amino acids. CDR3 DNA: TGCGCCAGCAGCCAGACCAACAGGCAGAACACTGAAGCTTTCTTT. This sequence encodes CASSQTNRQNTEAFF.

The J gene is TRBJ2-1, the V gene TRBV20-1, with 12 bases fitting TRBD2. V shed 5 bases, J shed 1 base, and the junction held 3 bases outside the gene matches. Germline V gene data show CDR1 as DFQATT and CDR2 as SNEGSKA (reference sequence). The CDR3 has 15 amino acids. The CDR3, as DNA: TGCAGTGCTCCTAGCGGGGGGGAATCCTACAATGAGCAGTTCTTC. This gives the protein CSAPSGGESYNEQFF.

The V and J genes are TRBV19 and TRBJ2-2; D remains unclear. The CDR3 is 14 residues long. The V and J ends lost 4 bases and 1 base respectively, with 7 bases between them. Germline CDR1 reads LNHDA; CDR2 reads SQIVND (reference sequence). In nucleotides, the CDR3 is TGTGCCAGTAGTAATCTGAGGAACACCGGGGAGCTGTTTTTT. Its translation is CASSNLRNTGELFF.

This clonotype was found a few times. Just one base apart from a much larger clone, this may be a read error. The rearrangement joins TRBV5-6 to TRBJ2-7; D remains unclear. This CDR3 has 14 amino acids. The germline CDR1 and CDR2 sequences are SGHDT and YYEEEE. Between the trimmed V and J ends, which lost 5 bases and 0 bases, there was a span of 12 bases. The DNA of the CDR3 is TGTGCCAGCAGTGCCAGTCGGTACTCCTACGAGCAGTACTTC. As protein: CASSASRYSYEQYF.

V usage is TRBV14 and J usage is TRBJ2-3, with TRBD2 as a possible D gene (5 bases). The CDR3 has 13 amino acids. From germline, CDR1 is SGHDN and CDR2 FVKESK. Trimming stripped 4 bases from V and 6 bases from J, with 11 bases between. CDR3 sequence (DNA): TGTGCCAGCAGCCCGCTGGGAGTGGATACGCAGTATTTT. This gives the protein CASSPLGVDTQYF.

This clonotype was seen only a few times. The chain combines TRBV29-1 with TRBJ1-1; D is ambiguous. V lost 4 bases and J 2 bases, leaving 8 bases between the germline ends. The CDR3 runs to 12 residues. Germline assignment: CDR1 SQVTM and CDR2 ANQGSEA. This CDR3 reads CSVGPRNTEAFF. The CDR3 DNA reads as TGCAGCGTTGGACCGAGAAACACTGAAGCTTTCTTT. The complete variable domain, with remaining parts taken from reference TRBV29-1 and TRBJ1-1, reads SAVISQKPSRDICQRGTSLTIQCQVDSQVTMMFWYRQQPGQSLTLIATANQGSEATYESGFVIDKFPISRPNLTFSTLTVSNMSPEDSSIYLCSVGPRNTEAFFGQGTRLTVV.

This clonotype was picked up a small number of times. This chain uses TRBV7-3 with TRBJ2-3; weak D call: TRBD1 (5 bases). V dropped 1 base and J dropped 0 bases, with 11 bases sitting between them. CDR3 length: 16 amino acids. CDR1 is SGHTA, CDR2 FQGTGA, per germline. CDR3 DNA sequence: TGTGCCAGCAGCTTAAAAAGGGGATCTAGCACAGATACGCAGTATTTT. Its translation: CASSLKRGSSTDTQYF.